The 19 T cell receptor beta chains below were found in one sample sequenced in a study of T cells in Graves' hyperthyroidism and ophthalmopathy. RNA transcripts yielded amplified TCR beta CDR3 regions. First-round RT-PCR targeting the TCR CDR3 was performed with the HTBI primer set. TCRdb analysed the multiplex PCR reads with MiXCR anew, one entry per CDR3 protein. In the table there are around 620,000 distinct CDR3 sequences, roughly 17% of which are singletons. The sample consisted of blood. These receptors were collected from a woman aged 25-40 years with Graves' hyperthyroidism.

This clonotype was recorded at least ten times. The gene calls are TRBV2 and TRBJ2-7, with a weak D call TRBD1 (6 bases). The CDR3 extends over 12 amino acids. CDR1 is SNHLY, CDR2 FYNNEI, per germline. The V and J ends lost 10 bases and 3 bases respectively, with 13 bases between them. CDR3 region: CAIGDTVYEQYF. The CDR3 nucleotides are TGTGCCATAGGGGACACCGTCTACGAGCAGTACTTC.

The V gene is TRBV9, the J gene TRBJ2-1; D may be TRBD1 or TRBD2 (5 bases each). V lost 0 bases and J 10 bases, leaving 11 bases between the germline ends. From germline, CDR1 is SGDLS and CDR2 YYNGEE. The CDR3 totals 13 residues. CDR3 residues: CASSVAMGDEQFF. CDR3 nucleotides: TGTGCCAGCAGCGTAGCTATGGGGGACGAGCAGTTCTTC.

The chain carries TRBV6-6 and TRBJ2-7; no reliable D call. V lost 0 bases and J 2 bases, leaving 8 bases between the germline ends. The germline V gene has CDR1 MNHNY and CDR2 SVGAGI (reference sequence). CDR3 length: 14 amino acids. Written as DNA, the CDR3 is TGTGCCAGCAGTTACTCGGCCACTACCTACGAGCAGTACTTC. Encoded protein: CASSYSATTYEQYF.

In this sample, this clonotype turned up many times. The J gene is TRBJ2-3, the V gene TRBV24-1; no firm D call. Germline V gene data show CDR1 as KGHDR and CDR2 as SFDVKD. Trimming removed 1 base at V and 5 bases at J, with 9 bases between. The CDR3 is made up of 14 amino acids. For the CDR3, the DNA is TGTGCCACCAGTGATTTCATTGGTGGAGATACGCAGTATTTT. Residues: CATSDFIGGDTQYF.

This clonotype was seen repeatedly, ten times or more. The chain carries TRBV30 and TRBJ1-5, with 8 bases aligning to TRBD1. Trimming cost V 1 base and J 6 bases; bases outside gene matches: 5. Germline V gives CDR1 GTSNPN, CDR2 SVGIG (reference sequence). This CDR3 has 14 residues. The CDR3 loop is CAWSGQGRVQPQHF. For the CDR3, the DNA is TGTGCCTGGAGTGGACAGGGGAGGGTTCAGCCCCAGCATTTT.

This clonotype was seen only a few times. The rearrangement links TRBV6-1 to TRBJ2-6, with D perhaps TRBD1 or TRBD2 (6 bases each). V lost 7 bases and J lost 4, with 20 bases in between. Germline V gene data show CDR1 as MNHNS and CDR2 as SASEGT. This CDR3 has 17 residues. CDR3 region: CASMGTQGKPGANVLTF. The CDR3 nucleotides are TGTGCCAGCATGGGGACTCAGGGGAAACCAGGGGCCAACGTCCTGACTTTC.

This clonotype was seen at least ten times. The chain links TRBV6-1 to TRBJ2-1; TRBD1 aligns across 7 bases. This CDR3 comprises 13 residues. Per germline, CDR1 MNHNS and CDR2 SASEGT. Losses at the gene ends were 5 bases for V and 10 bases for J; bases not matched to a gene: 8. CDR3 loop: CASSRQGPGEQFF. The CDR3 DNA follows: TGTGCCAGCAGTAGACAGGGCCCTGGGGAGCAGTTCTTC.

There are a few counts of this clonotype. The J gene is TRBJ2-1, the V gene TRBV15; 10 positions match TRBD2. Germline V gene sequence: CDR1 LNHNV, CDR2 YYDKDF (reference sequence). There are 15 residues in the CDR3. J gave up 5 bases and V 5 bases, and 6 bases lay outside the gene matches. The CDR3 reads CATSAGLADDNEQFF. The DNA of the CDR3 is TGTGCCACCAGCGCCGGACTAGCGGATGACAATGAGCAGTTCTTC.

This clonotype has ten or more counts. The rearrangement uses TRBV5-1 and TRBJ1-1; D possibly corresponds to TRBD1 (5 bases). Trimming pared 3 bases from V and 4 bases from J, leaving 16 bases between. This CDR3 is built from 15 residues. The germline V gene encodes CDR1 SGHRS and CDR2 YFSETQ. This CDR3 reads CASSWTRVTSTEAFF. CDR3 bases: TGCGCCAGCAGCTGGACAAGGGTGACGAGCACTGAAGCTTTCTTT. The whole variable domain, remainder taken from reference TRBV5-1 and TRBJ1-1, is KAGVTQTPRYLIKTRGQQVTLSCSPISGHRSVSWYQQTPGQGLQFLFEYFSETQRNKGNFPGRFSGRQFSNSRSEMNVSTLELGDSALYLCASSWTRVTSTEAFFGQGTRLTVV.

This clonotype turned up a few times. This rearrangement joins TRBV12-3 or TRBV12-4 to TRBJ1-3, with D possibly matching TRBD1 (6 bases). Trimming stripped 3 bases from V and 0 bases from J, with 12 bases between. This CDR3 region has 16 residues. The CDR3 is CASSFGGAYSGNTIYF. CDR3 bases: TGTGCCAGCAGTTTTGGGGGGGCTTACTCTGGAAACACCATATATTTT.

The sample holds many counts of this clonotype. The chain joins TRBV28 to TRBJ2-7; D may match TRBD1 or TRBD2 (6 bases each). The germline gives CDR1 MDHEN, CDR2 SYDVKM. Trimming left V 4 bases short and J 6 bases short, with 19 bases between. The CDR3 totals 15 residues. DNA of the CDR3: TGTGCCAGCAGTTCTTCCGCGGCTGAGGGGGGCGAGCAGTACTTC. This encodes CASSSSAAEGGEQYF.

This chain joins TRBV6-5 and TRBJ2-1, with TRBD1 matching 8 bases. CDR1 MNHEY and CDR2 SVGAGI come from the germline V gene. The CDR3 consists of 15 residues. Trimming removed 2 bases from V and 4 bases from J; junction bases left unmatched: 4. In nucleotides, the CDR3 is TGTGCCAGCAGTTACCGGGACAGGTTGTACAATGAGCAGTTCTTC. Its translation is CASSYRDRLYNEQFF.

This chain links TRBV10-2 with TRBJ2-7, with a tentative D call TRBD2 (6 bases). The germline CDR1 and CDR2 sequences are WSHSY and SAAADI. The CDR3 has 16 residues. Trimming stripped 3 bases from V and 7 bases from J, with 22 bases between. CDR3 bases: TGCGCCAGCAGTGAAGGGCAAGGAGGGATCTTACGGGAGCAGTACTTC. It yields the protein CASSEGQGGILREQYF.

This clonotype has at least ten counts. CDR3 nucleotide sequence: TGTGCCAGCAGTTTGGGGATACAAGAGACCCAGTACTTC. Amino acids: CASSLGIQETQYF. The J gene is TRBJ2-5, the V gene TRBV12-3 or TRBV12-4; D is ambiguous. CDR3 length: 13 residues. V was cut by 3 bases and J by 2 bases, with 7 bases left in between.

This rearrangement joins TRBV27 to TRBJ2-1; 11 bases are a match to TRBD2. The CDR3 consists of 13 residues. Germline V gene lookup returns CDR1 MNHEY and CDR2 SMNVEV (reference sequence). Trimming took 5 bases from V and 9 from J; bases not matched to a gene: 3. The CDR3 nucleotides are TGTGCCAGCAGTCCCCTAGCGGGAGGTGAGCAGTTCTTC. Amino acids: CASSPLAGGEQFF.

The genes are TRBV9 and TRBJ2-3; 9 positions agree with TRBD2. Looked up from germline, CDR1 is SGDLS and CDR2 is YYNGEE. This CDR3 is 17 amino acids long. Trimming at V came to 4 bases and at J to 3 bases, leaving 12 bases not matched to a gene. CDR3 in DNA: TGTGCCAGCAGCACCCGAGGTGGCGGGAGGGCAACAGATACGCAGTATTTT. This encodes CASSTRGGGRATDTQYF.

This clonotype was detected a few times. The gene calls are TRBV27 and TRBJ1-4, with D uncertain. There are 15 residues in the CDR3. CDR1 is MNHEY and CDR2 is SMNVEV in the germline V gene (reference sequence). Between the trimmed V and J ends, which lost 5 bases and 4 bases, there was a span of 14 bases. CDR3 in amino acids: CASSLIGRYNEKLFF. CDR3 DNA: TGTGCCAGCAGTCTTATCGGACGGTATAATGAAAAACTGTTTTTT.

This clonotype was counted many times. The CDR3 protein is CASSSAAGTDTQYF. CDR3 bases: TGCGCCAGCAGCTCTGCAGCAGGCACAGATACGCAGTATTTT. V usage is TRBV5-1 and J usage is TRBJ2-3; D not resolved. The germline V gene encodes CDR1 SGHRS and CDR2 YFSETQ. The CDR3 covers 14 residues. V was clipped by 3 bases and J by 1 base, with 9 bases between them. Using reference TRBV5-1 and TRBJ2-3 for the parts outside the CDR3, the full variable domain is KAGVTQTPRYLIKTRGQQVTLSCSPISGHRSVSWYQQTPGQGLQFLFEYFSETQRNKGNFPGRFSGRQFSNSRSEMNVSTLELGDSALYLCASSSAAGTDTQYFGPGTRLTVL.

Concerning this clonotype itself: Because it lacks the conserved phenylalanine or tryptophan at the end, this CDR3 is likely a read error. The genes are TRBV30 and TRBJ2-3, with TRBD2 identical over 14 bases. Germline V gene data show CDR1 as GTSNPN and CDR2 as SVGIG (reference sequence). V was clipped by 2 bases and J by 0 bases; unmatched bases: 13. This CDR3 has 20 amino acids. The CDR3 region has the DNA TGTGCCTGGAGTCAAATCTGGACTAGCGGGAGGACGCTCAGCACAGATACGCAGTATCTT. It encodes CAWSQIWTSGRTLSTDTQYL.